A single sample is the source of the 21 T cell receptor beta chains below, sequenced in a study of neurological immune-mediated disorders. TCRdb re-called the 5' RACE reads through MiXCR, storing one row per CDR3 protein. The table has tens of thousands of distinct CDR3 sequences, roughly 2.5% seen once. The sample was PBMCs. The receptors were gathered from a man aged 45-65 years with multiple sclerosis.

This clonotype was counted many times. The J gene is TRBJ2-5, the V gene TRBV7-2, with TRBD1 matching 7 bases. Trimming cost V 6 bases and J 5 bases; bases outside gene matches: 6. CDR3 length equals 13 residues. Germline V gene lookup returns CDR1 SGHTA and CDR2 FQGNSA. CDR3 sequence: CASRLGGGETQYF. DNA of the CDR3: TGTGCCAGCAGGCTAGGGGGCGGGGAGACCCAGTACTTC.

This clonotype showed up many times. CDR3 sequence reads: CASSLVFGDTEAFF. CDR3 nucleotide sequence: TGTGCCAGCAGCTTAGTGTTCGGAGACACTGAAGCTTTCTTT. The chain uses TRBV7-9 and TRBJ1-1; D gene unclear. Germline values: CDR1 SEHNR, CDR2 FQNEAQ (reference sequence). Trimming took off 1 base at V and 3 bases at J, with 9 bases between the two ends. CDR3 size: 14 residues.

This clonotype occurred many times. The rearrangement joins TRBV9 to TRBJ2-7; possibly TRBD2 for D (5 bases). The CDR3 has 14 residues. The germline V and J ends were trimmed by 0 bases and 6 bases, with 13 bases remaining between them. Germline lookup yields CDR1 SGDLS and CDR2 YYNGEE. CDR3 sequence (DNA): TGTGCCAGCAGCGTAGTTCCTAGCTCGGGCGAGCAGTACTTC. Its protein is CASSVVPSSGEQYF.

This clonotype was found many times. In DNA form, the CDR3 reads TGCGCCAGCAGCCGAGGACAGGGGACCTACGAGCAGTACTTC. The encoded protein is CASSRGQGTYEQYF. The V gene is TRBV5-1, the J gene TRBJ2-7, with TRBD1 identical over 9 bases. After removal of 4 bases from V and 2 bases from J, the junction contained 4 bases not matched to a gene. CDR1 SGHRS and CDR2 YFSETQ come from the germline V gene. The length of the CDR3 is 14 residues.

Note on this clonotype: A single base separates this from a much larger clone, so it may be a read error. V is TRBV5-1 and J is TRBJ2-7; 11 positions agree with TRBD1. There are 13 residues in the CDR3. Germline lookup yields CDR1 SGHRS and CDR2 YFSETQ. In DNA form, the CDR3 reads TGCGCCAGCAGCTTGGGGATCCGGGACAGGGGGAGCTTC. This translates into CASSLGIRDRGSF.

This clonotype was recorded many times. V is TRBV5-1 and J is TRBJ2-7; 9 bases map to TRBD2. In germline, CDR1 is SGHRS, CDR2 YFSETQ. Trimming cost V 2 bases and J 1 base; bases outside gene matches: 4. The CDR3 length is 15 residues. The CDR3 DNA reads as TGCGCCAGCAGCTTAAGCGGGGGGACTTCCTACGAGCAGTACTTC. Residues: CASSLSGGTSYEQYF.

This clonotype was observed many times. The chain uses TRBV12-3 or TRBV12-4 and TRBJ1-5; D uncertain. Trimming pared 6 bases from V and 7 bases from J, leaving 10 bases between. This CDR3 contains 12 residues. CDR3 DNA sequence: TGTGCCAGCAGGAAGGAGGGCCAGCCCCAGCATTTT. Amino acid sequence: CASRKEGQPQHF.

This clonotype appeared a few times. V and J are TRBV19 and TRBJ1-5; 9 positions match TRBD1. V lost 6 bases to trimming and J lost 7 bases; unmatched junction nucleotides: 13. Germline-derived CDR1 and CDR2 are LNHDA and SQIVND (reference sequence). There are 16 residues in the CDR3. CDR3 amino acids: CASRPQGQGLDQPQHF. The CDR3 DNA is TGTGCCAGTAGGCCCCAGGGACAGGGATTAGACCAGCCCCAGCATTTT.

This clonotype was observed at least ten times. The chain employs TRBV7-2 and TRBJ1-1, with D possibly TRBD1 on 5 matching bases. Trimming removed 5 bases from V and 1 base from J, with 11 bases in between. CDR1 is SGHTA and CDR2 is FQGNSA in the germline V gene. The CDR3 has 14 amino acids. The CDR3: CASSPRGGNTEAFF. The CDR3 DNA reads TGTGCCAGCAGCCCGCGGGGGGGGAACACTGAAGCTTTCTTT. The whole variable domain, filled in from reference TRBV7-2 and TRBJ1-1, reads GAGVSQSPSNKVTEKGKDVELRCDPISGHTALYWYRQSLGQGLEFLIYFQGNSAPDKSGLPSDRFSAERTGGSVSTLTIQRTQQEDSAVYLCASSPRGGNTEAFFGQGTRLTVV.

This clonotype was counted between two and nine times. A much larger clone lies one base from this, so it may be a read error. The chain is built from TRBV15 and TRBJ1-5, with 9 bases aligning to TRBD1. The CDR3 has 17 residues. V dropped 3 bases and J dropped 6; count of bases not matched to a gene: 12. Germline V gives CDR1 LNHNV, CDR2 YYDKDF (reference sequence). CDR3 coding DNA: TGTGCCACCAGCAGGCCGGGACAGGGAGAAGTGGGTCAGCCCCAGCATTTT. It encodes CATSRPGQGEVGQPQHF.

This clonotype was recorded at least ten times. The chain links TRBV7-2 to TRBJ2-3; D uncertain. V lost 5 bases and J 2 bases, leaving 8 bases between the germline ends. The CDR3 covers 13 residues. Germline V lookup: CDR1 SGHTA, CDR2 FQGNSA. This CDR3 reads CASSPRITDTQYF. As DNA, the CDR3 is TGTGCCAGCAGCCCGCGGATCACAGATACGCAGTATTTT.

This clonotype was counted many times. The chain recombines TRBV12-3 or TRBV12-4 with TRBJ1-5; D uncertain. With 7 bases removed from V and 11 bases from J, the gap between germline ends came to 18 bases. The CDR3 length is 13 residues. The CDR3 DNA reads TGTGCCAGCAACCAACAGCCAGGCAGCACCCAGCATTTT. Its protein product is CASNQQPGSTQHF.

This clonotype was observed at least ten times. This chain links TRBV7-2 with TRBJ2-1; 16 nucleotides match TRBD2. V was pared by 3 bases and J by 9 bases, with 5 bases of the junction left unmatched. Germline lookup yields CDR1 SGHTA and CDR2 FQGNSA. The CDR3 is 16 amino acids. The CDR3: CASSLGLAGGLSEQFF. The CDR3 DNA sequence: TGTGCCAGCAGCTTGGGACTAGCGGGGGGGCTGAGTGAGCAGTTCTTC. Combining the CDR3 with reference TRBV7-2 and TRBJ2-1 gives the whole variable domain GAGVSQSPSNKVTEKGKDVELRCDPISGHTALYWYRQSLGQGLEFLIYFQGNSAPDKSGLPSDRFSAERTGGSVSTLTIQRTQQEDSAVYLCASSLGLAGGLSEQFFGPGTRLTVL.

This clonotype was recorded a few times. The chain employs TRBV4-2 and TRBJ1-2; D is undetermined. The CDR3 extends over 14 amino acids. Trimming left V 1 base short and J 8 bases short, with 14 bases between. Per germline, CDR1 LGHNA and CDR2 YNFKEQ. CDR3: CASSQGLANKGYTF. The CDR3 DNA reads as TGTGCCAGCAGCCAAGGGCTGGCAAACAAAGGCTACACCTTC.

This clonotype was picked up many times. The chain combines TRBV3-1 with TRBJ1-5, with no clear D. The CDR3 has 12 residues. The V gene's germline CDR1 is LGHDT and CDR2 YNNKEL (reference sequence). The V end was cut by 0 bases, the J end by 10 bases, with 7 bases between. CDR3 sequence: CASSQDYGPQHF. The CDR3 DNA reads TGTGCCAGCAGCCAAGATTACGGCCCCCAGCATTTT. The whole variable domain, remainder taken from reference TRBV3-1 and TRBJ1-5, is DTAVSQTPKYLVTQMGNDKSIKCEQNLGHDTMYWYKQDSKKFLKIMFSYNNKELIINETVPNRFSPKSPDKAHLNLHINSLELGDSAVYFCASSQDYGPQHFGDGTRLSIL.

This clonotype was seen at least ten times. The CDR3 is CASSARGQSSGANVLTF. The CDR3 DNA reads as TGTGCCAGCAGCGCTAGGGGACAGTCTTCTGGGGCCAACGTCCTGACTTTC. The rearrangement joins TRBV7-2 to TRBJ2-6, with 7 bases fitting TRBD1. V trimming: 5 bases; J trimming: 1 base; junction bases outside the gene matches: 8. Germline values: CDR1 SGHTA, CDR2 FQGNSA. This CDR3 contains 17 residues.

This clonotype was recorded many times. The chain carries TRBV14 and TRBJ2-3; the match to TRBD2 covers 8 bases. Losses at the gene ends were 4 bases for V and 0 bases for J; bases not matched to a gene: 3. Germline V gene lookup returns CDR1 SGHDN and CDR2 FVKESK. This CDR3 is 15 amino acids long. The CDR3 sequence is CASSPVAGSTDTQYF. In nucleotides, the CDR3 is TGTGCCAGCAGCCCAGTAGCGGGGAGCACAGATACGCAGTATTTT.

This clonotype was recorded many times. This chain connects TRBV5-1 to TRBJ2-7; 7 bases line up with TRBD1. CDR1 is SGHRS and CDR2 is YFSETQ in the germline V gene. The CDR3 consists of 13 residues. Trimming cost V 3 bases and J 6 bases; bases outside gene matches: 6. CDR3 loop: CASSSTGFGEQYF. CDR3 DNA sequence: TGCGCCAGCAGCTCGACAGGGTTCGGCGAGCAGTACTTC.

This clonotype is labeled as medium-sized. The J gene is TRBJ2-2, the V gene TRBV7-8, with 7 positions matching TRBD1. CDR3 size: 16 residues. The trim removed 5 bases at V and 2 bases at J, leaving 8 bases unmatched. Germline V gene lookup returns CDR1 SGHVS and CDR2 FQNEAQ. Here the CDR3 reads CASSPRDRANTGELFF. CDR3 nucleotide sequence: TGTGCCAGCAGCCCACGGGACAGAGCCAACACCGGGGAGCTGTTTTTT.

At least ten counts were recorded for this clonotype. The V call is TRBV18, the J call TRBJ2-3, with 9 positions matching TRBD1. CDR1 and CDR2 from the germline V gene are KGHSH and LQKENI. The J segment lost 1 base and the V segment lost 3 bases, leaving 5 bases of the junction unmatched. CDR3 size: 16 residues. The CDR3 reads CASSPGTGKGTDTQYF. The DNA of the CDR3 is TGTGCCAGCTCACCCGGGACAGGGAAAGGCACAGATACGCAGTATTTT.

This clonotype came up many times. This chain connects TRBV28 to TRBJ2-1; maybe TRBD2 (7 bases). Trimming took off 8 bases at V and 7 bases at J, with 18 bases between the two ends. This CDR3 is 14 amino acids long. The germline gives CDR1 MDHEN, CDR2 SYDVKM. The CDR3: CASLGGARGNEQFF. For the CDR3, the DNA is TGTGCCAGCTTGGGGGGGGCTAGGGGGAATGAGCAGTTCTTC.